These 12 T cell receptor beta chains were all obtained from the same sample, sequenced in a study of blood T cell repertoires in COVID-19. The protocol was immunoSEQ multiplex PCR, while the TCRdb copy is restricted to in-frame clones and leaves out a portion. The sample records about 70,000 clones, over 70% being singletons. The specimen sequenced was peripheral blood. Receptor source: a human donor in a cohort sampled during active COVID-19.

The table lists this clone with a few counts. V and J are TRBV5-4 and TRBJ1-5, with a tentative D call TRBD1 (5 bases). Trimming took 9 bases from V and 3 from J, leaving 13 bases between them. The CDR3 has 13 amino acids. Germline-derived CDR1 and CDR2 are SGHNT and YYREEE (reference sequence). This CDR3 reads CATQGGPNQPQHF. In DNA, the CDR3 is TGTGCCACCCAGGGCGGACCCAATCAGCCCCAGCATTTT.

This clone was recorded once. The chain couples TRBV18 to TRBJ2-1; unclear D gene. Germline V gives CDR1 KGHSH, CDR2 LQKENI. The CDR3 totals 15 residues. V was trimmed by 6 bases and J by 2 bases, leaving 14 bases between them. The CDR3 nucleotides are TGTGCCAGCTCCCGAGACCGACAAACCTACAATGAGCAGTTCTTC. Its protein is CASSRDRQTYNEQFF.

This clone appeared a few times. V gene TRBV6-6 combines with J gene TRBJ1-5, with 8 bases lining up with TRBD1. Germline loops: CDR1 MNHNY, CDR2 SVGAGI (reference sequence). The CDR3 runs 15 residues. V dropped 4 bases and J dropped 8; count of bases not matched to a gene: 10. The CDR3 bases are TGTGCCAGCAGTTCGGACAGGGTCGGGTTTAAGCCCCAGCATTTT. It codes for CASSSDRVGFKPQHF.

This clone was counted a single time. V and J are TRBV5-1 and TRBJ2-7; 15 bases line up with TRBD2. Trimming removed 2 bases from V and 5 bases from J; junction bases left unmatched: 5. Germline V CDR1 and CDR2: SGHRS, YFSETQ. CDR3 length: 16 residues. This chain's CDR3 is CASSFWTSGRADEQYF. The CDR3 nucleotides are TGCGCCAGCAGCTTTTGGACTAGCGGGAGGGCCGACGAGCAGTACTTC.

The chain uses TRBV12-1 and TRBJ1-2; the D call in the table, TRBD1, was not verified against the DNA. TRBV12-1 is marked as a pseudogene. This CDR3 has 15 amino acids. CDR3: CASRIPGGRNYGYTF. CDR3 nucleotide sequence: TGTGCCAGCCGCATTCCAGGGGGGAGAAACTATGGCTACACCTTC.

The gene calls are TRBV6-6 and TRBJ1-3; a possible D gene is TRBD1 (6 bases). Trimming removed 2 bases at V and 4 bases at J, with 15 bases between. CDR1 and CDR2 from the germline V gene are MNHNY and SVGAGI (reference sequence). This CDR3 comprises 16 residues. The CDR3 nucleotides read TGTGCCAGCAGTTACGGAGGCAGGGGAGGGGGAAACACCATATATTTT. Encoded protein: CASSYGGRGGGNTIYF.

The chain employs TRBV5-1 and TRBJ2-3; 7 bases are shared with TRBD2. Trimming at V came to 6 bases and at J to 1 base, leaving 2 bases not matched to a gene. The CDR3 is 13 residues long. The germline V gene encodes CDR1 SGHRS and CDR2 YFSETQ. The CDR3 DNA sequence: TGCGCCAGCACCAGCGGGGGCACAGATACGCAGTATTTT. The encoded protein is CASTSGGTDTQYF.

This clone has a handful of counts. The V call is TRBV2, the J call TRBJ2-7; 7 positions agree with TRBD1. The germline gives CDR1 SNHLY, CDR2 FYNNEI. Trimming cost V 4 bases and J 0 bases; bases outside gene matches: 3. CDR3 length: 14 residues. CDR3 loop: CASSGDRSSYEQYF. In DNA, the CDR3 is TGTGCCAGCAGTGGGGACAGAAGCTCCTACGAGCAGTACTTC. The full variable domain, rest sourced from reference TRBV2 and TRBJ2-7, is EPEVTQTPSHQVTQMGQEVILRCVPISNHLYFYWYRQILGQKVEFLVSFYNNEISEKSEIFDDQFSVERPDGSNFTLKIRSTKLEDSAMYFCASSGDRSSYEQYFGPGTRLTVT.

The chain is built from TRBV5-4 and TRBJ1-6; D is possibly TRBD1 (6 bases). Germline CDR1 and CDR2: SGHNT and YYREEE (reference sequence). The germline V and J ends were trimmed by 2 bases and 8 bases, with 11 bases remaining between them. This CDR3 has 14 residues. CDR3 in DNA: TGTGCCAGCAGCTTAGGTCACAGGGATTCACCCCTCCACTTT. Residues: CASSLGHRDSPLHF.

This sequence joins TRBV7-2 and TRBJ1-2; D gene unclear. The germline CDR1 and CDR2 sequences are SGHTA and FQGNSA. Trimming removed 3 bases from V and 6 bases from J, with 8 bases in between. The CDR3 consists of 12 residues. CDR3 amino acids: CASSFYRDGYTF. The CDR3 DNA sequence: TGTGCCAGCAGCTTTTACCGGGATGGCTACACCTTC.

The V gene is TRBV2, the J gene TRBJ2-3, with D possibly matching TRBD2 (6 bases). Germline assignment: CDR1 SNHLY and CDR2 FYNNEI. This CDR3 spans 17 amino acids. The V gene lost 8 bases and the J gene lost 0 bases, with 21 bases spanning the gap. Written as DNA, the CDR3 is TGTGCCAGCCAGCAGACTCTTAGCGGAGGGAGCACAGATACGCAGTATTTT. It specifies CASQQTLSGGSTDTQYF.

Of note for this clone: The DNA is omitted, as the CDR3 cannot be located on it reliably, and the CDR3 follows TCRdb's listing. The chain joins TRBV7-5 to TRBJ2-3; TRBD2 is taken as the D call from the table, unchecked against the DNA. TRBV7-5 is shown as a pseudogene. The CDR3 is 18 amino acids in total, end residues counted. CDR3 sequence reads: CARSYEVRFGSGSDTQYF.